The present T cell receptor (beta chain) was sequenced within a study of blood T cell repertoires in COVID-19. Study context: Samples taken during acute and convalescent COVID-19 were collected in the United States, Italy and Spain.

The V gene's germline CDR1 is MNHEY and CDR2 SVGAGI. This CDR3 contains 14 residues. V shed 7 bases and J shed 7 bases, with 14 bases lying between them. The method was immunoSEQ multiplex PCR; TCRdb's version includes in-frame clones alone and lacks a portion of them. The sample has 60,000 to 75,000 clones, around 85% seen once. The TCR originated in a woman between 65 and 79 years old with acute or convalescent COVID-19. Sequencing was performed on peripheral blood. The chain combines TRBV6-5 with TRBJ1-6; D is perhaps TRBD1 (6 bases). The CDR3 is CASTLTRGNSPLHF. The CDR3 DNA follows: TGTGCCAGCACCCTGACGAGGGGGAATTCACCCCTCCACTTT.